Below, one T cell receptor beta chain is given with its context. The target antigen is unknown. This sample stems from a study of radiotherapy plus CTLA-4 blockade in lung cancer. Study conclusions and caveats: Response, reportedly, was best predicted by interferon-beta along with early blood T cell clone dynamics. After radiotherapy and ipilimumab, tumor-derived clones expanded in peripheral blood.

Here immunoSEQ multiplex PCR was the method, and the copy in TCRdb shows in-frame clones only, minus some. The sample consists of roughly 100,000 clones, over 75% of them appearing once. Here the sequenced sample was peripheral blood, taken from a patient treated with radiotherapy plus ipilimumab. The TCR comes from a human donor with non-small cell lung cancer that progressed on radiotherapy plus ipilimumab. Some clones in this sample may be carry-over from other donors' samples.

This chain's CDR3 is CASSLRSPSGVYVPAYEQYF. The CDR3 DNA follows: TGCGCCAGCAGCTTGAGGTCGCCTAGCGGGGTTTATGTACCGGCCTACGAGCAGTACTTC. The chain uses TRBV5-1 and TRBJ2-7; 9 bases fit TRBD2. Germline V gene sequence: CDR1 SGHRS, CDR2 YFSETQ. V shed 1 base, J shed 2 bases, and the junction held 19 bases outside the gene matches. This CDR3 contains 20 residues.